This T cell receptor beta chain stems from a study of blood T cell repertoires in COVID-19. The overall study: The study drew acute and convalescent COVID-19 samples from the United States, Italy and Spain. Nucleic acid was either cDNA or gDNA, and it came from T cells, B-cell-depleted T cells, or PBMCs.

In the authors' workflow: Reference gene primer amplification gave estimated nucleated cell counts. Libraries were prepared by immunoSEQ multiplex PCR; TCRdb keeps only in-frame clonotypes and omits some of them. V, J and clone size are taken as reported in that table, and D and trimming were inferred from the DNA itself. Among roughly 460,000 clones, roughly 89% were seen once, and the ten largest hold roughly 0.76%. The CDR3 has 13 amino acids. Germline V gene data show CDR1 as SGHDN and CDR2 as FVKESK. V lost 1 base, J lost 7 bases, and 10 bases lay in between. Patients from Seattle were sampled longitudinally, starting during active infection.

The chain employs TRBV14 and TRBJ2-5; D is undetermined. The clonotype originates from a man between 18 and 35 years old with COVID-19, enrolled during active disease. Material: peripheral blood. The CDR3 loop reads CASSQGPLGTQYF. CDR3 nucleotides: TGTGCCAGCAGCCAAGGCCCTCTCGGGACCCAGTACTTC.